Listed here are 9 T cell receptor beta chains from one sample, sequenced in a study of radiotherapy plus CTLA-4 blockade in lung cancer. The method was immunoSEQ multiplex PCR; TCRdb's version includes in-frame clones alone and lacks a portion of them. Of 40,000 to 50,000 clones in the sample, around 72% were seen once. Sequencing used peripheral blood, obtained from a patient treated with radiotherapy plus ipilimumab. The receptors here all came from a human donor with non-small cell lung cancer who had a complete response to radiotherapy plus ipilimumab.

J is TRBJ2-7 and V is TRBV6-5; D may be TRBD1 (5 bases). Germline V gives CDR1 MNHEY, CDR2 SVGAGI. V was pared by 6 bases and J by 2 bases, with 17 bases between. CDR3 length: 15 residues. The CDR3: CASSRLNQGPYEQYF. As DNA, the CDR3 is TGTGCCAGCAGCCGCCTTAACCAGGGCCCCTACGAGCAGTACTTC.

V is TRBV28 and J is TRBJ1-1; D remains ambiguous. Deletions cut 2 bases from V and 0 bases from J, with 10 bases between. The germline gives CDR1 MDHEN, CDR2 SYDVKM. This CDR3 is 15 amino acids long. The CDR3 protein is CASSLESRMNTEAFF. In DNA, the CDR3 is TGTGCCAGCAGTTTAGAATCCAGGATGAACACTGAAGCTTTCTTT. The variable domain in full, with the rest retrieved from reference TRBV28 and TRBJ1-1, is DVKVTQSSRYLVKRTGEKVFLECVQDMDHENMFWYRQDPGLGLRLIYFSYDVKMKEKGDIPEGYSVSREKKERFSLILESASTNQTSMYLCASSLESRMNTEAFFGQGTRLTVV.

In this sample, this clone turned up a few times. V usage is TRBV28 and J usage is TRBJ2-5, with 7 bases fitting TRBD2. Trimming took 6 bases from V and 4 from J; bases not matched to a gene: 5. The CDR3 totals 13 residues. The germline gives CDR1 MDHEN, CDR2 SYDVKM. The CDR3 DNA is TGTGCCAGCAGGGGGCGGGAGTCAGAGACCCAGTACTTC. Protein sequence: CASRGRESETQYF.

This chain uses TRBV9 with TRBJ2-2; possible D gene TRBD2, 6 bases. The germline V gene encodes CDR1 SGDLS and CDR2 YYNGEE. V dropped 3 bases and J dropped 9 bases, with 12 bases sitting between them. The CDR3 extends over 13 amino acids. The CDR3 loop is CASSGRGPRELFF. Here the CDR3 DNA reads TGTGCCAGCAGCGGGCGGGGCCCAAGGGAGCTGTTTTTT.

The V call is TRBV7-3, the J call TRBJ2-7; 8 nucleotides align to TRBD2. J was trimmed by 2 bases and V by 0 bases; bases with no gene match: 3. This CDR3 comprises 15 residues. Germline V gene data show CDR1 as SGHTA and CDR2 as FQGTGA. The CDR3 coding sequence is TGTGCCAGCAGCTTAACGACGGGAGGGCCCTACGAGCAGTACTTC. This gives the protein CASSLTTGGPYEQYF.

The J gene is TRBJ2-1, the V gene TRBV19; 9 bases are shared with TRBD2. This CDR3 has 15 residues. V gave up 3 bases and J gave up 4 bases; unmatched junction bases: 4. Looked up from germline, CDR1 is LNHDA and CDR2 is SQIVND (reference sequence). CDR3 amino acids: CASSMSSGIYNEQFF. As DNA, the CDR3 is TGTGCCAGTAGTATGTCTAGCGGGATTTACAATGAGCAGTTCTTC.

This chain links TRBV7-6 with TRBJ2-2, with 7 bases matching TRBD1. The V segment lost 3 bases and the J segment 6 bases; nucleotides outside the gene matches: 7. Germline V gene data show CDR1 as SGHVS and CDR2 as FNYEAQ. The CDR3 length is 15 residues. The CDR3 bases are TGTGCCAGCAGCTTCACAGGGGCTGGGGCCGGGGAGCTGTTTTTT. Its protein product is CASSFTGAGAGELFF.

This clone was found a few times. The chain carries TRBV6-5 and TRBJ1-2, with 8 bases that match TRBD1. Per germline, CDR1 MNHEY and CDR2 SVGAGI. This CDR3 has 15 residues. With 5 bases clipped from V and 3 bases from J, the junction kept 8 bases outside the gene matches. The DNA for the CDR3 is TGTGCCAGCAGTGTCGGACAGGGAGCGCACTATGGCTACACCTTC. Protein: CASSVGQGAHYGYTF.

This rearrangement joins TRBV5-6 to TRBJ1-2; TRBD1 might be the D (5 bases). Germline CDR1 and CDR2: SGHDT and YYEEEE. V lost 2 bases and J 4 bases, leaving 9 bases between the germline ends. This CDR3 has 13 amino acids. The CDR3 region has the DNA TGTGCCAGCAGCTTAGACAGTGTCTATGGCTACACCTTC. Translated: CASSLDSVYGYTF.